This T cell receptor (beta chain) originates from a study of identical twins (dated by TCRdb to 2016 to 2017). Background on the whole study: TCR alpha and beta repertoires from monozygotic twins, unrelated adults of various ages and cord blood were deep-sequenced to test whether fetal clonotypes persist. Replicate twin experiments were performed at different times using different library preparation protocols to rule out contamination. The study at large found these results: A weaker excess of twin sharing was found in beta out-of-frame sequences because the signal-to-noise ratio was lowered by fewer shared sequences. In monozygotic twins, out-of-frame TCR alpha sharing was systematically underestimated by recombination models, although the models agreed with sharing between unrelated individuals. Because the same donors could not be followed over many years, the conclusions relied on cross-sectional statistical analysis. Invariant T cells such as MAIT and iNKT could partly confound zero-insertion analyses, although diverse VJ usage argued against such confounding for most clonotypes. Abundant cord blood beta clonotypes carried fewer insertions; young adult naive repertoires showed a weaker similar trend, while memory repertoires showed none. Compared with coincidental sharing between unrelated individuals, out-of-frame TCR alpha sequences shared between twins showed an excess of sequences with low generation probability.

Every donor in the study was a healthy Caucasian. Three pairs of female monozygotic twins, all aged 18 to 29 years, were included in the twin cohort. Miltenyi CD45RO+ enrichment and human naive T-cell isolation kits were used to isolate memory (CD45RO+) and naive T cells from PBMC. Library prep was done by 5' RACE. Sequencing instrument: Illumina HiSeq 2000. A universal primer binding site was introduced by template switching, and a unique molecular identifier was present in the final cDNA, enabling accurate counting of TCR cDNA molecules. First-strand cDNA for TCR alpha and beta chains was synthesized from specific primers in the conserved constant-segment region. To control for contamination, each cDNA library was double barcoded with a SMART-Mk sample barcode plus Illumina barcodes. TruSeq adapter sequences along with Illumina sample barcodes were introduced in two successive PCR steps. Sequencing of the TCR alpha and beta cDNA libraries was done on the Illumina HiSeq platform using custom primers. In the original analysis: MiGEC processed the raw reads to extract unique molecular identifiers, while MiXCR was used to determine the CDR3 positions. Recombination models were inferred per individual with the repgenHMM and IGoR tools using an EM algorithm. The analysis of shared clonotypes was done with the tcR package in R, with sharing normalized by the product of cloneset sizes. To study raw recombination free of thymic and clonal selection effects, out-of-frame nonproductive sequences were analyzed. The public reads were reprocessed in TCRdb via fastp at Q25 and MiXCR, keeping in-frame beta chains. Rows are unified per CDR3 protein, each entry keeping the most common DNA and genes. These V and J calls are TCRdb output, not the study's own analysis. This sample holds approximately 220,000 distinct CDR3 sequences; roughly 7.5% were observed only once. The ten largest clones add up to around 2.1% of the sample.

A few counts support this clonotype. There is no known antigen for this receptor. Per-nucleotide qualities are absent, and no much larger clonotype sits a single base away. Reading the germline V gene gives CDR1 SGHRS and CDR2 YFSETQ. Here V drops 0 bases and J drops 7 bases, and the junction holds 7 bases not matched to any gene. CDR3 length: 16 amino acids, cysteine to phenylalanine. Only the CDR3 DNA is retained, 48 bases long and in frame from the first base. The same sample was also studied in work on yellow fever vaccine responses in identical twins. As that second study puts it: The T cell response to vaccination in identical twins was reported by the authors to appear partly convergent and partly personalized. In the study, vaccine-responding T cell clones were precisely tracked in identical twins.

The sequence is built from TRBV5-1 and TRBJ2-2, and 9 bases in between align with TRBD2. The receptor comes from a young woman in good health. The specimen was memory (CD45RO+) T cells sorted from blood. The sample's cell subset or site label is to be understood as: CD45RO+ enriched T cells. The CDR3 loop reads CASSLETSGIHGELFF. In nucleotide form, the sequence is TGCGCCAGCAGCTTGGAGACTAGCGGTATACACGGGGAGCTGTTTTTT.